These 16 T cell receptor beta chains came from one sample sequenced in a study of human T cells and chemical hapten exposure (dated by TCRdb to the early 2020s). The library was obtained by RACE. Sequencing used a NextSeq 500. Through fastp at Q25 and MiXCR, TCRdb rebuilt clones from the public reads, retaining in-frame beta chains. Each entry merges the rows of one CDR3 protein and shows their most common DNA and genes. Counted in this sample were 79,000 or so distinct CDR3 sequences; 32% of them appeared once. The ten largest clones take up about 9.6% of the sample. Explained via the paper, the time point label denotes: patch test 1, 2 weeks after DPC sensitization. The intended sense of this specimen's treatment or condition label: therapeutic diphenylcyclopropenone sensitization with weekly scalp DPC. The material sequenced was whole blood, taken in connection with sensitization to the hapten diphenylcyclopropenone (DPC). Receptor source: a man aged 40-55 years with alopecia areata. Some clones in this sample may be carry-over from other donors' samples.

J is TRBJ2-1 and V is TRBV5-1; 9 bases match TRBD2. V lost 5 bases and J lost 0; bases outside the gene matches: 3. This CDR3 comprises 15 residues. Germline CDR1 and CDR2: SGHRS and YFSETQ. The CDR3 DNA reads as TGCGCCAGCAGGCGGGAGGGTTCCTCCTACAATGAGCAGTTCTTC. Translation gives CASRREGSSYNEQFF.

This clonotype has a handful of counts. The chain uses TRBV12-3 or TRBV12-4 and TRBJ1-5, with 7 positions matching TRBD1. The CDR3 spans 15 residues. Trimming cost V 4 bases and J 0 bases; bases outside gene matches: 3. CDR3 amino acids: CASSSGTASNQPQHF. CDR3 sequence (DNA): TGTGCCAGCAGTTCCGGGACAGCTAGCAATCAGCCCCAGCATTTT.

The J gene is TRBJ2-7, the V gene TRBV6-1; D remains unclear. Per the germline V gene, CDR1 is MNHNS and CDR2 is SASEGT. The CDR3 runs to 15 residues. V gave up 6 bases and J gave up 3 bases, with 18 bases separating them. In DNA form, the CDR3 reads TGTGCCAGCAGGAAAGACCGGAACCCCTTCTACGAGCAGTACTTC. Residues: CASRKDRNPFYEQYF.

The rearrangement uses TRBV7-9 and TRBJ1-5, with D uncertain. The germline V and J ends were trimmed by 5 bases and 5 bases, with 10 bases remaining between them. This CDR3 has 13 residues. Germline CDR1 reads SEHNR; CDR2 reads FQNEAQ (reference sequence). CDR3 in amino acids: CASSPRRDQPQHF. CDR3 DNA: TGTGCCAGCAGCCCGCGGAGGGATCAGCCCCAGCATTTT.

In nucleotides, the CDR3 is TGTGCCAGCTACCAGGGTCACGAGCAGTACTTC. It specifies CASYQGHEQYF. The genes are TRBV27 and TRBJ2-7; TRBD1 might be the D (5 bases). CDR3 length: 11 residues. V was cut by 8 bases and J by 5 bases, with 10 bases left in between. Per germline, CDR1 MNHEY and CDR2 SMNVEV (reference sequence).

This clonotype was picked up a small number of times. CDR3 in DNA: TGCAGTGCTAGAGATCGAGGGTCGGGCACCGGGGAGCTGTTTTTT. It yields the protein CSARDRGSGTGELFF. The rearrangement uses TRBV20-1 and TRBJ2-2; a possible D gene is TRBD2 (5 bases). CDR1 and CDR2 from the germline V gene are DFQATT and SNEGSKA (reference sequence). The CDR3 extends over 15 amino acids. The V end was cut by 0 bases, the J end by 4 bases, with 12 bases between.

V and J are TRBV5-1 and TRBJ2-1, with D possibly being TRBD2 (5 bases). Trimming removed 5 bases at V and 0 bases at J, with 12 bases between. Germline CDR1 reads SGHRS; CDR2 reads YFSETQ. The CDR3 is made up of 15 amino acids. CDR3 residues: CASRAAGSSYNEQFF. The CDR3 nucleotides are TGCGCCAGCAGAGCGGCGGGCAGCTCCTACAATGAGCAGTTCTTC.

This clonotype was seen more than once but under ten times. V and J are TRBV7-8 and TRBJ2-3; 10 bases are a match to TRBD2. There are 18 residues in the CDR3. The junction had 12 bases not matched to a gene; V was cut back by 6 bases and J by 0 bases. Germline V gene data show CDR1 as SGHVS and CDR2 as FQNEAQ. The CDR3 region has the DNA TGTGCCAGCAGGGATCTAGCGGGAGTTGTCGGGAGCACAGATACGCAGTATTTT. Its translation: CASRDLAGVVGSTDTQYF.

This clonotype was seen a few times. The chain combines TRBV7-6 with TRBJ1-5; D possibly corresponds to TRBD1 (5 bases). The V gene lost 3 bases and the J gene lost 4 bases, with 7 bases spanning the gap. The CDR3 covers 13 residues. Germline loops: CDR1 SGHVS, CDR2 FNYEAQ. CDR3 coding DNA: TGTGCCAGCAGCTTGACAGAGAATCAGCCCCAGCATTTT. Its protein is CASSLTENQPQHF.

There are a few counts of this clonotype. This sequence joins TRBV12-3 or TRBV12-4 and TRBJ1-2; the D is unclear. The CDR3 sequence is 12 residues long. The V gene lost 2 bases and the J gene lost 6 bases, with 7 bases spanning the gap. CDR3 protein: CASSLNPDGYTF. In DNA form, the CDR3 reads TGTGCCAGCAGTTTAAACCCCGATGGCTACACCTTC.

This chain joins TRBV20-1 and TRBJ2-3; 9 bases match TRBD2. CDR3 length: 16 residues. V lost 0 bases and J lost 3; bases outside the gene matches: 7. Germline V lookup: CDR1 DFQATT, CDR2 SNEGSKA (reference sequence). The CDR3 reads CSAREPSGKLTDTQYF. In DNA form, the CDR3 reads TGCAGTGCTAGAGAACCTAGCGGGAAATTGACAGATACGCAGTATTTT.

This clonotype was seen repeatedly, ten times or more. The chain is built from TRBV24-1 and TRBJ1-1; TRBD1 agrees at 10 bases. Per the germline V gene, CDR1 is KGHDR and CDR2 is SFDVKD. The length of the CDR3 is 13 residues. The V gene end was trimmed by 2 bases and the J gene end by 8 bases; junction bases not matched to a gene: 1. Written as DNA, the CDR3 is TGTGCCACCAGTGATTCGACAGGGGGCGAAGCTTTCTTT. Protein sequence: CATSDSTGGEAFF.

The chain couples TRBV2 to TRBJ2-2; no reliable D call. Per the germline V gene, CDR1 is SNHLY and CDR2 is FYNNEI. This CDR3 spans 14 amino acids. V was pared by 10 bases and J by 1 base, with 13 bases between. CDR3 in DNA: TGTGCCACCAAGACGGAGCAGAACACCGGGGAGCTGTTTTTT. It codes for CATKTEQNTGELFF.

The genes are TRBV6-6 and TRBJ2-7, with 9 bases that match TRBD1. Trimming removed 4 bases from V and 4 bases from J; junction bases left unmatched: 8. In germline, CDR1 is MNHNY, CDR2 SVGAGI (reference sequence). This CDR3 spans 15 amino acids. CDR3: CASSSRTGEGYEQYF. The CDR3 DNA follows: TGTGCCAGCAGTTCGAGGACAGGGGAAGGGTACGAGCAGTACTTC.

The chain recombines TRBV10-3 with TRBJ2-1; the D gene is possibly TRBD2 (7 bases). CDR1 ENHRY and CDR2 SYGVKD come from the germline V gene. The CDR3 contains 16 residues. V lost 4 bases and J lost 1, with 14 bases in between. For the CDR3, the DNA is TGTGCCATCAGTGCCTGGGAGGGACATTCCTACAATGAGCAGTTCTTC. Its translation: CAISAWEGHSYNEQFF.

The table lists this clonotype with a few counts. The rearrangement joins TRBV6-5 to TRBJ2-3; D may match TRBD1 or TRBD2 (5 bases each). The CDR3 is 15 residues long. With 6 bases removed from V and 9 bases from J, the gap between germline ends came to 22 bases. Germline-derived CDR1 and CDR2 are MNHEY and SVGAGI. The CDR3: CASSRYGASPGTQYF. The CDR3 DNA reads as TGTGCCAGCAGCCGATACGGGGCCTCTCCGGGAACGCAGTATTTT.